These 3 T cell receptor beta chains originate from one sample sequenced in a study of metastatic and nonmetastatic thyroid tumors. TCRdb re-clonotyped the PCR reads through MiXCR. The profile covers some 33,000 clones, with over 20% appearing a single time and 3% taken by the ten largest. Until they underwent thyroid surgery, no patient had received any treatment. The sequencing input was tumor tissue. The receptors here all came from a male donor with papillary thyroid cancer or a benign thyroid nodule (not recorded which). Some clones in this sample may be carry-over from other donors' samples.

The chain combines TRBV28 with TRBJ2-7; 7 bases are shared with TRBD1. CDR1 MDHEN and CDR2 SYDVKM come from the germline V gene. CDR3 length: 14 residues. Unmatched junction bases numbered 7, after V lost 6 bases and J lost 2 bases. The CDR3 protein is CASSPRTGAYEQYF. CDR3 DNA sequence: TGTGCCAGCAGCCCACGGACAGGAGCCTACGAGCAGTACTTC.

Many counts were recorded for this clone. The CDR3 bases are TGTGCCACCAGCAGAGCCACGCTAGTTGGTTCCTACGAGCAGTACTTC. Protein sequence: CATSRATLVGSYEQYF. This chain connects TRBV15 to TRBJ2-7; D is unresolved. The germline V gene encodes CDR1 LNHNV and CDR2 YYDKDF (reference sequence). V lost 1 base, J lost 1 base, and 14 bases lay in between. This CDR3 has 16 residues.

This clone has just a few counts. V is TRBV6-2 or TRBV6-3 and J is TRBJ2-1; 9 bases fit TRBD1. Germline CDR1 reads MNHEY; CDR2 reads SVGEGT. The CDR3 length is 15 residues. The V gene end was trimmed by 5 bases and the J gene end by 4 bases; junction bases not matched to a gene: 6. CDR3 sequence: CASSRRDRVYNEQFF. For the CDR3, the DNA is TGTGCCAGCAGTCGCCGGGACAGGGTTTACAATGAGCAGTTCTTC.